The T cell receptor (beta chain) described here comes from a study of CD8+ T cells in alopecia areata. Overall study: Each of the treated patients was given oral tofacitinib, 5 to 10 mg twice daily, for moderate-to-severe alopecia areata.

Cell sorting on a FACSAria was used to separate CD4+ and CD8+ T cells from the PBMCs. Sequencing templates came from extracted RNA that was reverse transcribed into cDNA. TCRdb keeps only in-frame clones here, not all; method: immunoSEQ multiplex PCR. The sample has under 300,000 clones, approximately 61% seen once. Broader study findings: Greater clonality was observed in lesional scalp samples, especially alopecia totalis/universalis, versus normal scalp.

Points on this clone: Antigen unknown.

The CDR3 has 10 residues. Trimming cost V 8 bases and J 11 bases, with 12 bases left between them. CDR1 is SNHLY, CDR2 FYNNEI, per germline. This chain links TRBV2 with TRBJ1-1, with D unclear. This clonotype was obtained from a human donor with alopecia areata. This specimen was CD4+ T cells sorted from blood, taken at week 0. The CDR3 bases are TGTGCCAGCGTGAGTACAACGGCTTTCTTT. This encodes CASVSTTAFF.